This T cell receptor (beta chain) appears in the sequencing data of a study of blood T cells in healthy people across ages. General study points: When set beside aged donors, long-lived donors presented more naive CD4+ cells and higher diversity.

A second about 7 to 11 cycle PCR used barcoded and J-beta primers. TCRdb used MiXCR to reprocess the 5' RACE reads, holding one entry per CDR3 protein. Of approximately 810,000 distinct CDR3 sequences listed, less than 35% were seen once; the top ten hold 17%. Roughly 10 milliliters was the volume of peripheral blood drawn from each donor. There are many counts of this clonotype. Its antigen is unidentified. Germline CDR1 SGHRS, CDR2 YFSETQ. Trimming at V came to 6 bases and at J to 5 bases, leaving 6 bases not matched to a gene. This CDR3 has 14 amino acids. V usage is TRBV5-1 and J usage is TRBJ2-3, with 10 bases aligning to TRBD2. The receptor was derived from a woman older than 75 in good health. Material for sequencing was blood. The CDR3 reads CASTSSGGLDTQYF. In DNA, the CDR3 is TGCGCCAGCACCTCTAGCGGGGGTTTAGATACGCAGTATTTT.